This TCR beta chain is from a study of T cells after posttransplantation cyclophosphamide listed by TCRdb under 2016. Study-wide context: The study tracked T cell repertoire reconstitution by TRB sequencing after myeloablative bone marrow transplantation using posttransplantation cyclophosphamide as GVHD prophylaxis. TRB sequencing was performed on blood from all 34 PTCy patients with 1-year posttransplant specimens. TRB sequencing was also done on up to about 3 additional blood samples from 2 to 5.2 years after transplant in 3 patients, and on pretransplant blood from 4 patients. Antigen receptor sequencing covered samples from approximately 32 PTCy-treated patients and some 15 of their related bone marrow donors. Because TRA and TRB clonality correlated tightly in 9 samples, the subsequent TCR analyses were limited to TRB only. Public TRB sequences were compared against a database of over 3,000 sequences linked to responses to pathogens, tumor antigens, self-antigens and alloantigens.

Reading the germline V gene (reference sequence) gives CDR1 MNHEY and CDR2 SMNVEV. At the junction V is shortened by 9 bases and J by 1 base, with 18 bases in between. The CDR3 spans 15 residues, from the cysteine through the phenylalanine. CDR3 DNA only is kept here, 45 bases in frame from base 1. Study-wide conclusions, independent of this receptor: The TRB repertoires of T cells infiltrating skin or the GI tract showed only limited overlap with the TRB repertoires found in blood. Across the approximately 42 patients, TRB clonality was highly associated with recipient CMV seropositivity and CMV reactivation, and diversity with PTCy was similar to that in the CNI/methotrexate controls. Donor-recipient similarity was low at 1-2 months but increased during the first year, and donor CD8+ memory clones often dominated later blood repertoires.

As concerns this clone: The antigen it binds to is not known. No base quality information exists; no much larger clone differs at one position.

On the day of marrow donation, related bone marrow donors gave peripheral blood samples. Peripheral blood and bone marrow mononuclear cells were isolated by Ficoll-Hypaque density centrifugation and cryopreserved. Genomic DNA was the input for TRB sequencing, which was run either with the immunoSEQ assay at survey resolution or with the hsTCRB kit. The authors' analysis ran thus. The immunoSEQ software was used for initial read processing, and the LymphoSeq R package was used for repertoire analyses. Clonality was computed as 1 minus normalized Shannon entropy; Gini coefficient was also calculated for each TRB dataset. To infer phenotypes in unsorted samples, TRB sequences from sorted subsets of the recipient or donor were mapped onto the unsorted samples of the same recipient. TCRdb obtained this table from immuneACCESS and retained in-frame rearrangements with V and J assigned. These tables miss some clones; where compared with another copy, unresolved V genes account for less than half of the shortfall, and the remainder is unexplained. V, J and clone size were drawn from that table, and D and trimming were deduced from the DNA. For this sample the table gives 25,000 to 30,000 clones, of which 80% to 90% were detected only once. The ten most abundant clones make up under 3.5% of the sample.

The V and J genes are TRBV27 and TRBJ1-1; TRBD1 is a weak D gene call, 6 bases matching. Specimen: PBMCs. The TCR was taken from a man aged 45 to 65. The CDR3 reads as follows: CASYKRDIKNTEAFF. The DNA sequence is as follows: TGTGCCAGTTACAAAAGGGACATCAAGAACACTGAAGCTTTCTTT.